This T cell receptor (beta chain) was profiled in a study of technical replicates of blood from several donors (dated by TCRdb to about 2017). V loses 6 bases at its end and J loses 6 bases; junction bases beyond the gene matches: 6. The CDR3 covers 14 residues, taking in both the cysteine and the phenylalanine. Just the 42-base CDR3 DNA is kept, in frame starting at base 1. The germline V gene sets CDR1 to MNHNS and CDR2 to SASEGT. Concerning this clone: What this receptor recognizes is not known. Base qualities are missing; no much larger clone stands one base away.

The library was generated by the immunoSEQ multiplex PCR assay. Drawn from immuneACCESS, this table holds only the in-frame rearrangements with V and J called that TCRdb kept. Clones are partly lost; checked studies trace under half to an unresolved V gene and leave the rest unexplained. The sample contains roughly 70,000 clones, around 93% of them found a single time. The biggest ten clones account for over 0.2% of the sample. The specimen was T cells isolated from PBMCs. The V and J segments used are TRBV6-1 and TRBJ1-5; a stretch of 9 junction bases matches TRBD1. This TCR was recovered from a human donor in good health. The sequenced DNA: TGTGCCAGCAGAACAGGGGGCGCAGTTCAGCCCCAGCATTTT. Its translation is CASRTGGAVQPQHF.